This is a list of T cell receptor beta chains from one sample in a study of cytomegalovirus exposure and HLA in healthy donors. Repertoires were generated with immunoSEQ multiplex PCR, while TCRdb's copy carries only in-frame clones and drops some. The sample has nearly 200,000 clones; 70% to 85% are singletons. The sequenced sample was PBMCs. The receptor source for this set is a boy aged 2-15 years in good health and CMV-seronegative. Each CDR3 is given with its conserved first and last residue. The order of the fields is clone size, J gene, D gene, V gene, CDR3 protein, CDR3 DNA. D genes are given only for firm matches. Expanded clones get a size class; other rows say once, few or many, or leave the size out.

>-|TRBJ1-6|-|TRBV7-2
CASSFRPRWNSPLHF
TGTGCCAGCAGCTTCCGGCCGCGGTGGAATTCACCCCTCCACTTT
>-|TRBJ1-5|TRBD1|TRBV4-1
CASSQDIRDRAFQPQHF
TGCGCCAGCAGCCAAGACATCCGGGACAGGGCGTTTCAGCCCCAGCATTTT
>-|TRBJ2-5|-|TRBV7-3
CASSIRGNGETQYF
TGTGCCAGCAGCATACGGGGGAACGGAGAGACCCAGTACTTC
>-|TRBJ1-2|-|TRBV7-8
CASSLTVGEAADYGYTF
TGTGCCAGCAGCCTTACCGTAGGGGAGGCGGCCGACTATGGCTACACCTTC
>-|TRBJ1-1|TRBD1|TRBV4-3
CASSPDRGLNTEAFF
TGCGCCAGCAGCCCGGACAGGGGGCTAAACACTGAAGCTTTCTTT
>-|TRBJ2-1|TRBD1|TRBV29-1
CSVDGQGYNEQFF
TGCAGCGTTGACGGACAGGGGTACAATGAGCAGTTCTTC
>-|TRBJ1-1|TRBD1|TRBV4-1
CASSQDRDRGNTEAFF
TGCGCCAGCAGCCAAGATCGTGACAGGGGGAACACTGAAGCTTTCTTT
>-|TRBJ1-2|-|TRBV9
CASSVDSNYGYTF
TGTGCCAGCAGCGTGGACAGTAACTATGGCTACACCTTC
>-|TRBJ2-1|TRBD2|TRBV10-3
CAISVSGGGYNEQFF
TGTGCCATCAGTGTGAGCGGGGGGGGCTACAATGAGCAGTTCTTC
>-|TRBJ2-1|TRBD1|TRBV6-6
CASSYPPGQGEQFF
TGTGCCAGCAGTTACCCCCCGGGACAGGGCGAGCAGTTCTTC
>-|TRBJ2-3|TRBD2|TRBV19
CASSITSADTQYF
TGTGCCAGTAGTATAACTAGCGCAGATACGCAGTATTTT
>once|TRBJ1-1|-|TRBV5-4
CASSLAGRALAEAFF
TGTGCCAGCAGCTTGGCGGGCAGGGCTTTGGCTGAAGCTTTCTTT
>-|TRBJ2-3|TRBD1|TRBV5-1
CASSLADRVTDTQYF
TGCGCCAGCAGCTTGGCGGACAGGGTGACAGATACGCAGTATTTT
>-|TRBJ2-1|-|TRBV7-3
CASSFLGAGEQFF
TGTGCCAGCAGCTTCTTAGGGGCCGGTGAGCAGTTCTTC
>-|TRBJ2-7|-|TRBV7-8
CASSLVGIALEQYF
TGTGCCAGCAGCTTAGTGGGGATAGCGCTCGAGCAGTACTTC
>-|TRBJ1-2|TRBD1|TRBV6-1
CASKRGLGGYGYTF
TGTGCCAGCAAAAGGGGGCTAGGTGGCTATGGCTACACCTTC
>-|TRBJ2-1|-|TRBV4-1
CASSQVEGSNEQFF
TGCGCCAGCAGCCAAGTAGAGGGCTCCAATGAGCAGTTCTTC
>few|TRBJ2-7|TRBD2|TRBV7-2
CASRRGGTYEQYF
TGTGCCAGCCGCCGGGGGGGGACCTACGAGCAGTACTTC
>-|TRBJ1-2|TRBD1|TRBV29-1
CSVGGTGDGYTF
TGCAGCGTTGGGGGGACAGGGGATGGCTACACCTTC
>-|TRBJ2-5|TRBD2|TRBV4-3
CASSQEASGGGQETQYF
TGCGCCAGCAGCCAAGAAGCGAGCGGGGGGGGACAAGAGACCCAGTACTTC
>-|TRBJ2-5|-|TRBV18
CASSPISGRRETQYF
TGTGCCAGCTCACCAATATCGGGTCGCCGGGAGACCCAGTACTTC
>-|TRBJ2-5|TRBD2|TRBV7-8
CASSPGLAGGETQYF
TGTGCCAGCAGCCCAGGACTAGCGGGGGGAGAGACCCAGTACTTC
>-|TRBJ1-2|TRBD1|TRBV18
CASSPSGTANGYGYTF
TGTGCCAGCTCACCATCCGGGACAGCAAACGGGTATGGCTACACCTTC
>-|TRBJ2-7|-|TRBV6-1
CASGIQGPYEQYF
TGTGCCAGCGGGATTCAGGGCCCCTACGAGCAGTACTTC
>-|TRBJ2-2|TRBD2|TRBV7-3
CASSSTSGNTGELFF
TGTGCCAGCAGCTCCACTAGCGGTAACACCGGGGAGCTGTTTTTT
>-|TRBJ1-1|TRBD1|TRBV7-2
CASSYWTGGAEAFF
TGTGCCAGCAGCTATTGGACAGGGGGCGCTGAAGCTTTCTTT
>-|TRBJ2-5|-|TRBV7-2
CASSPDRSRETQYF
TGTGCCAGCAGCCCCGACAGGTCCCGAGAGACCCAGTACTTC
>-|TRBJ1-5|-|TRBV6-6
CASTHDRSNQPQHF
TGTGCCAGCACTCATGACAGGAGCAATCAGCCCCAGCATTTT
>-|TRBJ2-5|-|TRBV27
CASSFATSETQYF
TGTGCCAGCAGTTTTGCGACATCCGAGACCCAGTACTTC
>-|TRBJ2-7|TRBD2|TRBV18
CASSPVGLSVEYF
TGTGCCAGCTCCCCCGTGGGACTATCGGTAGAGTACTTC
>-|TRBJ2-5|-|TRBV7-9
CASSHSRNQETQYF
TGTGCCAGCAGCCACTCGAGGAACCAAGAGACCCAGTACTTC
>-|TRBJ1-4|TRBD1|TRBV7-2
CASSRQGTNEKLFF
TGTGCCAGCAGCCGACAGGGTACTAATGAAAAACTGTTTTTT
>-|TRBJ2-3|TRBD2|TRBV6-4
CASSDSGDSTDTQYF
TGTGCCAGCAGTGACAGCGGGGATAGCACAGATACGCAGTATTTT
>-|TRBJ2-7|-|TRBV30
CAWSLGLSYEQYF
TGTGCCTGGAGTCTCGGACTCTCCTACGAGCAGTACTTC
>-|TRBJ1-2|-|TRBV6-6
CASSGRGLYGYTF
TGTGCCAGCAGTGGTAGAGGCCTATATGGCTACACCTTC
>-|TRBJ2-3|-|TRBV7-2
CASSFDRTHTDTQYF
TGTGCCAGCAGCTTCGACAGGACACACACAGATACGCAGTATTTT
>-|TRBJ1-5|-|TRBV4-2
CASSQGENQPQHF
TGTGCCAGCAGCCAAGGCGAGAATCAGCCCCAGCATTTT
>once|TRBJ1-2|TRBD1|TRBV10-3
CASTTGTGIGYTF
TGTGCCAGCACTACCGGGACAGGGATCGGCTACACCTTC
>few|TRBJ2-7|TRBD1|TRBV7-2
CASSLAATGGAYEQYF
TGTGCCAGCAGCTTAGCCGCGACAGGGGGAGCCTACGAGCAGTACTTC
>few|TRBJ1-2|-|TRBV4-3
CASSIGHHRQYRERYGYTF
TGCGCCAGCAGCATCGGACATCACCGTCAGTACAGGGAAAGATATGGCTACACCTTC
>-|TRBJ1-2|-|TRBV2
CASVIPGGRYGYTF
TGTGCCAGCGTAATCCCGGGGGGGAGGTATGGCTACACCTTC
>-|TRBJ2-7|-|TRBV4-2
CASSRTETSYEQYF
TGTGCCAGCAGCCGAACAGAGACATCCTACGAGCAGTACTTC
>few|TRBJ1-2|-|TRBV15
CATSRRGNYGYTF
TGTGCCACCAGCCGCAGGGGTAACTATGGCTACACCTTC
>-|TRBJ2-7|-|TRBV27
CASSLDSSDYEQYF
TGTGCCAGCAGTTTGGACAGCTCTGACTACGAGCAGTACTTC
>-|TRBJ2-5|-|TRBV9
CASSVGGGRETQYF
TGTGCCAGCAGCGTAGGGGGGGGCCGAGAGACCCAGTACTTC
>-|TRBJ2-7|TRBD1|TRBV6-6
CAGGRGTSYEQYF
TGTGCCGGGGGCAGGGGGACCTCCTACGAGCAGTACTTC
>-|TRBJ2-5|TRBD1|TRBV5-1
CASSLGTGVQETQYF
TGCGCCAGCAGCTTGGGAACAGGGGTTCAGGAGACCCAGTACTTC
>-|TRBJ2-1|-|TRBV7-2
CASRPDRSNNEQFF
TGTGCCAGCAGACCTGACAGGAGTAACAATGAGCAGTTCTTC
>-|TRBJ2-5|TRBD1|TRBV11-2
CASSSTGAGETQYF
TGTGCCAGCAGCTCCACAGGGGCCGGAGAGACCCAGTACTTC
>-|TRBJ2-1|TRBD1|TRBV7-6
CASSRDGTGVDEQFF
TGTGCCAGCAGCCGAGACGGGACAGGCGTAGATGAGCAGTTCTTC
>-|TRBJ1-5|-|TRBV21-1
CASSKVRGNQPQHF
TGTGCCAGCAGCAAAGTACGGGGAAATCAGCCCCAGCATTTT
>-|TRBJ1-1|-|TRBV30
CAWPRGTEAFF
TGTGCCTGGCCCAGGGGCACTGAAGCTTTCTTT
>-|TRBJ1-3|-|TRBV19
CASSMSGAGNTIYF
TGTGCCAGTAGTATGAGCGGGGCTGGAAACACCATATATTTT
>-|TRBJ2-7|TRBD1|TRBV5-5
CASSLAGTGYSYSYEQYF
TGTGCCAGCAGCTTGGCGGGGACAGGGTACAGCTACTCCTACGAGCAGTACTTC
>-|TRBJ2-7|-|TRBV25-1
CASSAAHTNYRAYEQYF
TGTGCCAGCAGTGCAGCCCATACGAACTACAGGGCCTACGAGCAGTACTTC
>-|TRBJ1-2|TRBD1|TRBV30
CAWRGGWGQELYGYTF
TGTGCCTGGAGGGGGGGCTGGGGACAGGAATTATATGGCTACACCTTC
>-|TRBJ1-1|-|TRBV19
CASSISWGVNTEAFF
TGTGCCAGTAGTATTTCTTGGGGGGTGAACACTGAAGCTTTCTTT
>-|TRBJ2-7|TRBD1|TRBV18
CASSPNAGQGYEQYF
TGTGCCAGCTCACCGAACGCGGGACAGGGGTACGAGCAGTACTTC